These 14 T cell receptor beta chains were all obtained from the same sample, sequenced in a study of shared clonotypes between healthy human individuals. The table came from immunoSEQ multiplex PCR; TCRdb's copy has only in-frame clones and leaves some out. The profile shows more than 1.2 million clones, approximately 98.5% of them singletons. Material: naive CD4+ T cells sorted from blood. The subset is: CD45RA+ positively selected. The receptors were sampled from a man in his thirties or forties in good health.

This clone was observed a single time. This chain uses TRBV18 with TRBJ1-1; no clear D. Germline V CDR1 and CDR2: KGHSH, LQKENI. This CDR3 has 15 amino acids. V gave up 2 bases and J gave up 4 bases, with 14 bases separating them. The CDR3 loop reads CASSPKDTSSTEAFF. The CDR3 DNA reads as TGTGCCAGCTCACCAAAAGACACATCCAGCACTGAAGCTTTCTTT.

This chain uses TRBV5-4 with TRBJ2-1, with D perhaps matching TRBD1 or TRBD2 (6 bases each). Germline assignment: CDR1 SGHNT and CDR2 YYREEE (reference sequence). The V gene lost 5 bases and the J gene lost 10 bases, with 16 bases spanning the gap. CDR3 length equals 13 residues. CDR3 amino acids: CASREGVREEQFF. CDR3 nucleotides: TGTGCCAGCAGGGAGGGGGTAAGGGAAGAGCAGTTCTTC.

The rearrangement uses TRBV28 and TRBJ1-2, with 10 bases identical to TRBD1. Germline values: CDR1 MDHEN, CDR2 SYDVKM. Trimming at V came to 5 bases and at J to 4 bases, leaving 7 bases not matched to a gene. The CDR3 has 15 amino acids. CDR3 sequence (DNA): TGTGCCAGCAGTCCCCCGGACAGGGGGTTCTATGGCTACACCTTC. It encodes CASSPPDRGFYGYTF.

This chain uses TRBV9 with TRBJ1-1; tentatively, D is TRBD1 (5 bases). This CDR3 spans 16 amino acids. Germline-derived CDR1 and CDR2 are SGDLS and YYNGEE. Trimming pared 0 bases from V and 5 bases from J, leaving 17 bases between. This chain's CDR3 is CASSVVVGRGLTEAFF. The CDR3 coding sequence is TGTGCCAGCAGCGTAGTAGTCGGGCGGGGCTTGACTGAAGCTTTCTTT. Supplemented by reference TRBV9 and TRBJ1-1, the full variable domain reads DSGVTQTPKHLITATGQRVTLRCSPRSGDLSVYWYQQSLDQGLQFLIQYYNGEERAKGNILERFSAQQFPDLHSELNLSSLELGDSALYFCASSVVVGRGLTEAFFGQGTRLTVV.

The chain links TRBV5-4 to TRBJ2-7; maybe TRBD2 (6 bases). This CDR3 has 15 residues. V was pared by 0 bases and J by 2 bases, with 12 bases between. Per germline, CDR1 SGHNT and CDR2 YYREEE (reference sequence). CDR3 coding DNA: TGTGCCAGCAGCTTGGCCGGAGGGAAGGCCTACGAGCAGTACTTC. Translated, it gives CASSLAGGKAYEQYF.

V gene TRBV6-1 combines with J gene TRBJ2-1; 9 nucleotides agree with TRBD1. The J segment lost 7 bases and the V segment lost 5 bases, leaving 6 bases of the junction unmatched. Per the germline V gene, CDR1 is MNHNS and CDR2 is SASEGT. The CDR3 is 14 residues long. CDR3 region: CASSLDRGVNEQFF. The CDR3 coding sequence is TGTGCCAGCAGTTTGGACAGGGGCGTTAATGAGCAGTTCTTC.

CDR3: CASRDYSYNEQFF. The CDR3 nucleotides read TGTGCCAGCAGGGACTACTCCTACAATGAGCAGTTCTTC. This chain links TRBV6-1 with TRBJ2-1; a possible D gene is TRBD2 (6 bases). The germline gives CDR1 MNHNS, CDR2 SASEGT. Trimming took off 6 bases at V and 0 bases at J, with 6 bases between the two ends. This CDR3 region has 13 residues.

The chain's CDR3 is CASSVLSGRAAGELFF. CDR3 bases: TGTGCCAGCAGCGTACTAAGCGGGAGGGCGGCCGGGGAGCTGTTTTTT. The chain is built from TRBV9 and TRBJ2-2; 10 bases map to TRBD2. The CDR3 sequence is 16 residues long. Germline CDR1 is SGDLS and CDR2 is YYNGEE. The junction had 6 bases not matched to a gene; V was cut back by 1 base and J by 6 bases.

Points on this clone: This sample includes further DNA sequences coding for the same CDR3. This rearrangement joins TRBV5-1 to TRBJ2-7, with a possible D match to TRBD1 (5 bases). Germline loops: CDR1 SGHRS, CDR2 YFSETQ. The CDR3 sequence is 14 residues long. Trimming shortened V by 0 bases and J by 2 bases, and 9 bases separated the two germline ends. The chain's CDR3 is CASSLAGIPYEQYF. The CDR3 nucleotides are TGCGCCAGCAGCTTGGCAGGGATCCCCTACGAGCAGTACTTC.

The rearrangement links TRBV11-2 to TRBJ2-7; 7 positions agree with TRBD1. The CDR3 loop spans 15 amino acids. The V gene's germline CDR1 is SGHAT and CDR2 FQNNGV. V shed 4 bases, J shed 2 bases, and the junction held 8 bases outside the gene matches. CDR3 residues: CASSSSYRGTYEQYF. CDR3 in DNA: TGTGCCAGCAGCTCCAGCTACAGGGGAACCTACGAGCAGTACTTC.

The chain is built from TRBV4-1 and TRBJ2-7, with D possibly TRBD1 on 6 matching bases. Between the trimmed V and J ends, which lost 1 base and 9 bases, there was a span of 25 bases. In germline, CDR1 is MGHRA, CDR2 YSYEKL. This CDR3 is built from 17 residues. The chain's CDR3 is CASSQVPSGQRGSGQYF. The CDR3, as DNA: TGCGCCAGCAGCCAAGTCCCTTCCGGACAGAGGGGATCAGGGCAGTACTTC.

The rearrangement joins TRBV11-3 to TRBJ1-2; the D is unclear. The germline gives CDR1 SGHNT, CDR2 YENEEA. The CDR3 loop spans 17 amino acids. Deletions cut 1 base from V and 2 bases from J, with 17 bases between. The CDR3 loop reads CASSLAGSAILNYGYTF. The CDR3, as DNA: TGTGCCAGCAGCTTAGCGGGGTCAGCGATACTGAACTATGGCTACACCTTC.

The gene calls are TRBV30 and TRBJ1-5, with TRBD1 as a possible D gene (5 bases). The CDR3 is made up of 13 amino acids. In germline, CDR1 is GTSNPN, CDR2 SVGIG (reference sequence). Trimming removed 1 base from V and 6 bases from J, with 10 bases in between. The CDR3 protein is CAWSGGVAQPQHF. For the CDR3, the DNA is TGTGCCTGGAGTGGAGGGGTTGCTCAGCCCCAGCATTTT. The whole variable domain, remainder taken from reference TRBV30 and TRBJ1-5, is SQTIHQWPATLVQPVGSPLSLECTVEGTSNPNLYWYRQAAGRGLQLLFYSVGIGQISSEVPQNLSASRPQDRQFILSSKKLLLSDSGFYLCAWSGGVAQPQHFGDGTRLSIL.

In regard to this clone: This CDR3 is also generated by other DNA sequences in the sample. V and J are TRBV10-1 and TRBJ2-1, with TRBD2 identical over 11 bases. The CDR3 spans 16 residues. Germline trimming cut 2 bases from V and 7 bases from J; bases unmatched to any gene: 7. Germline V gene data show CDR1 as WNHNN and CDR2 as SYGVQD (reference sequence). The CDR3 bases are TGCGCCAGCAGTGAGGGTCCGGGACTAGCGGATAATGAGCAGTTCTTC. Residues: CASSEGPGLADNEQFF.